Sequencing of this TCR beta chain was carried out in a study of T cell changes during pregnancy in multiple sclerosis. Method: immunoSEQ multiplex PCR; TCRdb's copy keeps in-frame clones and lacks some. The sample records tens of thousands of clones, more than 85% being singletons. V lost 0 bases and J lost 0, with 10 bases in between. This CDR3 contains 15 residues. CDR1 and CDR2 (germline): SGHRS, YFSETQ. The rearrangement links TRBV5-1 to TRBJ2-7; D possibly corresponds to TRBD1 (5 bases). The material was CD4+ T cells from peripheral blood mononuclear cells, obtained after pregnancy. The TCR comes from a female donor with multiple sclerosis, enrolled in a pregnancy study. The CDR3 loop reads CASSLVQDPSYEQYF. The CDR3 DNA reads TGCGCCAGCAGCTTGGTACAGGATCCCTCCTACGAGCAGTACTTC.